The 9 T cell receptor beta chains given below trace back to one sample, sequenced in a study of graft-versus-host responses after intestinal transplantation. No antigens are known for them. Produced via immunoSEQ multiplex PCR; TCRdb's table is partial and in-frame only. The table lists under 150,000 clones, approximately 92% of them singletons. This sample comprised unstimulated CD4+ T cells sorted from spleen or lymph node cells, obtained before intestinal transplant. These receptors all stem from a human donor who received an intestinal transplant.

The rearrangement links TRBV9 to TRBJ1-1, with a tentative D call TRBD1 (6 bases). Germline-derived CDR1 and CDR2 are SGDLS and YYNGEE. The germline V and J ends were trimmed by 4 bases and 1 base, with 14 bases remaining between them. This CDR3 is built from 15 residues. The CDR3 coding sequence is TGTGCCAGCAGCTACTTCCTACAGGGGAACACTGAAGCTTTCTTT. Translated, it gives CASSYFLQGNTEAFF. The full variable domain, its missing parts supplied by reference TRBV9 and TRBJ1-1, is DSGVTQTPKHLITATGQRVTLRCSPRSGDLSVYWYQQSLDQGLQFLIQYYNGEERAKGNILERFSAQQFPDLHSELNLSSLELGDSALYFCASSYFLQGNTEAFFGQGTRLTVV.

The chain combines TRBV9 with TRBJ2-6; 7 bases fit TRBD2. Looked up from germline, CDR1 is SGDLS and CDR2 is YYNGEE. The CDR3 has 17 amino acids. With V trimmed by 5 bases and J by 4 bases, 12 bases remained unmatched. The CDR3 is CASSRGAGVTGANVLTF. The CDR3 nucleotides are TGTGCCAGCAGTCGTGGGGCGGGAGTGACCGGGGCCAACGTCCTGACTTTC.

CDR3 protein: CASSVRWIYEQYF. As DNA, the CDR3 is TGTGCCAGCAGTGTCCGGTGGATCTACGAGCAGTACTTC. V usage is TRBV6-1 and J usage is TRBJ2-7; unclear D gene. The CDR3 length is 13 residues. Trimming took 4 bases from V and 3 from J, leaving 10 bases between them. The germline gives CDR1 MNHNS, CDR2 SASEGT.

This clone was detected only once. V and J are TRBV7-2 and TRBJ1-5; a weak D match, TRBD1 (5 bases). The V and J ends lost 5 bases and 4 bases respectively, with 15 bases between them. CDR3 size: 15 residues. Germline CDR1 and CDR2: SGHTA and FQGNSA. In nucleotides, the CDR3 is TGTGCCAGCAGCCGCCACGGGACGGCAAATCAGCCCCAGCATTTT. Protein product: CASSRHGTANQPQHF.

The chain has TRBV2 and TRBJ2-7; unclear D gene. Germline CDR1 SNHLY, CDR2 FYNNEI. The CDR3 consists of 13 residues. V was clipped by 5 bases and J by 6 bases, with 14 bases between them. CDR3 nucleotide sequence: TGTGCCAGCAGTCTTACACCAGGCTCCGAGCAGTACTTC. It codes for CASSLTPGSEQYF.

The gene calls are TRBV6-6 and TRBJ1-5; D gene ambiguous. V was cut by 4 bases and J by 1 base, with 5 bases left in between. CDR3 length: 13 residues. CDR1 is MNHNY and CDR2 is SVGAGI in the germline V gene (reference sequence). As DNA, the CDR3 is TGTGCCAGCAGTTCCGGAAGCAATCAGCCCCAGCATTTT. Translating it yields CASSSGSNQPQHF.

This clone appeared a single time. The chain recombines TRBV7-3 with TRBJ2-1; 8 bases are a match to TRBD2. The germline V gene encodes CDR1 SGHTA and CDR2 FQGTGA. V dropped 2 bases and J dropped 4; count of bases not matched to a gene: 7. CDR3 length: 16 residues. The DNA of the CDR3 is TGTGCCAGCAGCTTATCTGGCGGGAGGAGTTACAATGAGCAGTTCTTC. This gives the protein CASSLSGGRSYNEQFF.

The rearrangement links TRBV7-6 to TRBJ1-1; 8 nucleotides agree with TRBD1. Germline V CDR1 and CDR2: SGHVS, FNYEAQ. V lost 5 bases and J lost 8; bases outside the gene matches: 13. The CDR3 length is 15 residues. The CDR3 spells CASSIPGQELSEAFF. The CDR3 DNA reads as TGTGCCAGCAGCATTCCGGGACAGGAACTATCGGAAGCTTTCTTT.

V gene TRBV27 combines with J gene TRBJ1-1; D is unclear. The CDR3 spans 14 residues. Germline CDR1 is MNHEY and CDR2 is SMNVEV (reference sequence). Deletions cut 7 bases from V and 4 bases from J, with 16 bases between. The CDR3 sequence is CASILSEGSTEAFF. CDR3 coding DNA: TGTGCCAGCATCCTATCCGAGGGCAGCACTGAAGCTTTCTTT.